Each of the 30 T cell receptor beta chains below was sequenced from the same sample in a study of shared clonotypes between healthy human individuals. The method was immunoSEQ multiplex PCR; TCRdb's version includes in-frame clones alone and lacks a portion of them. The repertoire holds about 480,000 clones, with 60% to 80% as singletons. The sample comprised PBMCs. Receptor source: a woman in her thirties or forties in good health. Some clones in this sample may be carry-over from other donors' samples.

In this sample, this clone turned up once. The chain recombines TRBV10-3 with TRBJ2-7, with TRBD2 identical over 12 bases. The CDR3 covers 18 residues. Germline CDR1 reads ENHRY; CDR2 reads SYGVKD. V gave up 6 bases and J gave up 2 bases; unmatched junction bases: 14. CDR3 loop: CAISPGTSGQKFTYEQYF. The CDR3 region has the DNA TGTGCCATCAGCCCCGGGACTAGCGGGCAAAAGTTCACCTACGAGCAGTACTTC.

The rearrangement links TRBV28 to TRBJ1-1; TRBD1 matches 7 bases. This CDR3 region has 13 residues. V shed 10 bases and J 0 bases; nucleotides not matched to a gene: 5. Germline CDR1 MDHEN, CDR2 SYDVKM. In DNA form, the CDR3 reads TGTGCCATCGCAACAGGGGTGAACACTGAAGCTTTCTTT. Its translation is CAIATGVNTEAFF.

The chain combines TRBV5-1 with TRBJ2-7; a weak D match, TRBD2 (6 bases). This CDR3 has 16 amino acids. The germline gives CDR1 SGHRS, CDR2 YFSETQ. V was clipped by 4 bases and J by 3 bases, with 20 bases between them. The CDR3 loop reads CASSPTRLDGLYEQYF. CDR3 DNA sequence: TGCGCCAGCAGCCCAACTAGACTAGACGGCCTCTACGAGCAGTACTTC.

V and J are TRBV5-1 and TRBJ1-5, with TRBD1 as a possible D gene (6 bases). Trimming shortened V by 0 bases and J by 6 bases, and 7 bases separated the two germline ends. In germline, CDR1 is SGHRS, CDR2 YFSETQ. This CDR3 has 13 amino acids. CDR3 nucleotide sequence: TGCGCCAGCAGCTTGGAGGGGGGTCAGCCCCAGCATTTT. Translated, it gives CASSLEGGQPQHF.

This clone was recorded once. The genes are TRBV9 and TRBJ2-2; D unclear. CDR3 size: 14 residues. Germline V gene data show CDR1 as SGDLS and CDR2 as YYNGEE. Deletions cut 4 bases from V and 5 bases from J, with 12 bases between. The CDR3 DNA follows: TGTGCCAGCAGCATCCGCCTACGGACCGGGGAGCTGTTTTTT. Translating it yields CASSIRLRTGELFF.

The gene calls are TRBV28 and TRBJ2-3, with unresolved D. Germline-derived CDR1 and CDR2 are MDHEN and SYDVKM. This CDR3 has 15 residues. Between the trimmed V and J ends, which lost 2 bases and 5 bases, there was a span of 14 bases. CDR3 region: CASSLRPDHKDTQYF. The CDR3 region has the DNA TGTGCCAGCAGTTTAAGACCCGACCATAAAGATACGCAGTATTTT.

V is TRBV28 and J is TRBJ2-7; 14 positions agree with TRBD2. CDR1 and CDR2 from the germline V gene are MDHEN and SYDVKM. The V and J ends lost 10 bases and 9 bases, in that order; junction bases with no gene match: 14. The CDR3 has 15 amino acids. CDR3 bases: TGTGCCACCCGTGGGCCCGGGACTAGCGGGAGTAGGCAGTACTTC. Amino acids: CATRGPGTSGSRQYF.

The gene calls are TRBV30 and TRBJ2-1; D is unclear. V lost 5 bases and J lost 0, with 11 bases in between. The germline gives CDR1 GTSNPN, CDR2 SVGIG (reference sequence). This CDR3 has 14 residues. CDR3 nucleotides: TGTGCCTGGTCGGGCCCAAGCTCCTACAATGAGCAGTTCTTC. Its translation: CAWSGPSSYNEQFF. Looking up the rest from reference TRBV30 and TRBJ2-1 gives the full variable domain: SQTIHQWPATLVQPVGSPLSLECTVEGTSNPNLYWYRQAAGRGLQLLFYSVGIGQISSEVPQNLSASRPQDRQFILSSKKLLLSDSGFYLCAWSGPSSYNEQFFGPGTRLTVL.

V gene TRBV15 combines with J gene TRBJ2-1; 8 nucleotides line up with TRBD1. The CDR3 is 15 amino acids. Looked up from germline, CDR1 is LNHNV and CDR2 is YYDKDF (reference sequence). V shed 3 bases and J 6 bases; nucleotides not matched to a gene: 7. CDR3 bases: TGTGCCACCAGCAGCAGACAGGGGCCTTTCAATGAGCAGTTCTTC. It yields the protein CATSSRQGPFNEQFF.

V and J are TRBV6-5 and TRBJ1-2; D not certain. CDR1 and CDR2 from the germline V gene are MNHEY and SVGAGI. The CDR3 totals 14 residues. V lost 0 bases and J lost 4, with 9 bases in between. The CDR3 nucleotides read TGTGCCAGCAGTTACTCGAAAAACGGCTATGGCTACACCTTC. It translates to CASSYSKNGYGYTF.

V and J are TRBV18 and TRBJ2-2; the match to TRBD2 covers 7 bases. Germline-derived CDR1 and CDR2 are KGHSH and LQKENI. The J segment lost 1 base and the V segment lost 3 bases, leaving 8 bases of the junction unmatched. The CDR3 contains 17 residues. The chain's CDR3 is CASSPVGEGRNTGELFF. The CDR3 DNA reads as TGTGCCAGCTCACCGGTCGGGGAGGGCCGGAACACCGGGGAGCTGTTTTTT. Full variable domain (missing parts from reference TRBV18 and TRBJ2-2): NAGVMQNPRHLVRRRGQEARLRCSPMKGHSHVYWYRQLPEEGLKFMVYLQKENIIDESGMPKERFSAEFPKEGPSILRIQQVVRGDSAAYFCASSPVGEGRNTGELFFGEGSRLTVL.

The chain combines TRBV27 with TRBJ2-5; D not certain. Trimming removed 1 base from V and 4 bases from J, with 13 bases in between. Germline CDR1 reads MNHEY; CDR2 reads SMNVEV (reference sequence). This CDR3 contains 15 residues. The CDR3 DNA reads TGTGCCAGCAGTTTATATTCCGGTTTTGCAGAGACCCAGTACTTC. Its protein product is CASSLYSGFAETQYF.

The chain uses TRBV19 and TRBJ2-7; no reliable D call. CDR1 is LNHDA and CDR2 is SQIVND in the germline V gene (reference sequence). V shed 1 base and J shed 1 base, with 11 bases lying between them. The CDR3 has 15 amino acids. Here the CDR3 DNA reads TGTGCCAGTAGTATAGGGCCTAGGTCTTCCTACGAGCAGTACTTC. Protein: CASSIGPRSSYEQYF.

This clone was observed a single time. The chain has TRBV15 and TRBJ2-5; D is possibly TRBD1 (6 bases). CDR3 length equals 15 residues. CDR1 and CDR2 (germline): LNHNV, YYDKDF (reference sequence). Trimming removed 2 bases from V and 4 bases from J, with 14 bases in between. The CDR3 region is CATSRQNQGRETQYF. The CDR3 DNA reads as TGTGCCACCAGCAGACAGAATCAGGGGAGAGAGACCCAGTACTTC.

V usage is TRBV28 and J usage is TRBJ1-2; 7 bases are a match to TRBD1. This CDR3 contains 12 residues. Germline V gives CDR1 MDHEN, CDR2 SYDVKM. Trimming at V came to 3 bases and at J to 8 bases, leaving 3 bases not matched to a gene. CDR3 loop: CASSFTGAGYTF. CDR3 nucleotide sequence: TGTGCCAGCAGTTTCACAGGGGCCGGCTACACCTTC.

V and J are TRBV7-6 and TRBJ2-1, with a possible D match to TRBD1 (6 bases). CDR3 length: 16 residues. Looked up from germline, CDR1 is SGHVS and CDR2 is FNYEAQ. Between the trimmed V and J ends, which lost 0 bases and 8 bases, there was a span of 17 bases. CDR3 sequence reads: CASSLAPRRGFDEQFF. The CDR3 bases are TGTGCCAGCAGCTTAGCGCCCCGCAGGGGCTTTGATGAGCAGTTCTTC. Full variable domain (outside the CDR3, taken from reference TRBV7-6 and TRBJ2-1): GAGVSQSPRYKVTKRGQDVALRCDPISGHVSLYWYRQALGQGPEFLTYFNYEAQQDKSGLPNDRFSAERPEGSISTLTIQRTEQRDSAMYRCASSLAPRRGFDEQFFGPGTRLTVL.

CDR3: CATGWGRGSYEQYF. The CDR3 region has the DNA TGTGCCACGGGGTGGGGGCGCGGATCCTACGAGCAGTACTTC. The V and J genes are TRBV6-5 and TRBJ2-7, with D tentatively TRBD1 (6 bases). The germline V and J ends were trimmed by 10 bases and 1 base, with 17 bases remaining between them. Germline CDR1 is MNHEY and CDR2 is SVGAGI. The length of the CDR3 is 14 residues.

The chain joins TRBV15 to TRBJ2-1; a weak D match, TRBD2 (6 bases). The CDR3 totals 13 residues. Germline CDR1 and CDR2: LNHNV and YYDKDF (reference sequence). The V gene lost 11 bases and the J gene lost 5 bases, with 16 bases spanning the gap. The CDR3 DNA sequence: TGTGCCGCTCGCACTAGCTCTGACAATGAGCAGTTCTTC. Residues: CAARTSSDNEQFF.

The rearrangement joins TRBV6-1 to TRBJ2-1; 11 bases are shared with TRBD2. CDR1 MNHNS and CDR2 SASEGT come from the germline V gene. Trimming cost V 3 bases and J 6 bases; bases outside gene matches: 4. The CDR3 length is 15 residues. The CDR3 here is CASSETLAGGNEQFF. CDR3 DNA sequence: TGTGCCAGCAGTGAGACCCTAGCGGGAGGCAATGAGCAGTTCTTC.

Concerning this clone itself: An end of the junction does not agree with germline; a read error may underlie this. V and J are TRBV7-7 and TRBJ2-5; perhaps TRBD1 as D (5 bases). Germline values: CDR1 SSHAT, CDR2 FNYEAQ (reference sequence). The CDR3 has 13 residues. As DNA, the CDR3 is TGTGCTAGCAGCGCTACAGGACAAGAGACCCAGTACTTC. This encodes CASSATGQETQYF.

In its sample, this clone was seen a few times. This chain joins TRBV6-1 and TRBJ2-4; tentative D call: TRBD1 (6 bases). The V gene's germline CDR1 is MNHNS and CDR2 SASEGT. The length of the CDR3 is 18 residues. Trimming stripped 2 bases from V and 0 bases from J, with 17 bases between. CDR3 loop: CASSELHYRVPAKNIQYF. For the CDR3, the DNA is TGTGCCAGCAGTGAACTACACTACAGGGTTCCAGCCAAAAACATTCAGTACTTC.

This CDR3 reads CASSSRQQGGYEQYF. CDR3 nucleotides: TGTGCCAGCAGCTCCCGGCAGCAGGGTGGTTACGAGCAGTACTTC. The chain recombines TRBV5-4 with TRBJ2-7; maybe TRBD1 (5 bases). The ends were cut back, 3 bases at V and 4 bases at J, with 17 bases in the middle. The V gene's germline CDR1 is SGHNT and CDR2 YYREEE (reference sequence). This CDR3 is built from 15 residues.

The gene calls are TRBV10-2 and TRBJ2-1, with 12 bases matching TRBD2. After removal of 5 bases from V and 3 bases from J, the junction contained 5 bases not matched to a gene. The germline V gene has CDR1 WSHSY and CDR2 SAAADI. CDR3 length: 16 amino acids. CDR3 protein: CASSSSGRGGYNEQFF. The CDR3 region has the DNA TGCGCCAGCAGTTCTAGCGGGAGGGGGGGCTACAATGAGCAGTTCTTC.

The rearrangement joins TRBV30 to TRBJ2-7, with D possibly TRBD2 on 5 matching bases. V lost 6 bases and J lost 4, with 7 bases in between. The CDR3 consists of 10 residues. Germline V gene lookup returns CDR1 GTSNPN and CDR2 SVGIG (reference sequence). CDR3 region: CACGGYEQYF. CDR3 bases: TGTGCCTGTGGCGGGTACGAGCAGTACTTC.

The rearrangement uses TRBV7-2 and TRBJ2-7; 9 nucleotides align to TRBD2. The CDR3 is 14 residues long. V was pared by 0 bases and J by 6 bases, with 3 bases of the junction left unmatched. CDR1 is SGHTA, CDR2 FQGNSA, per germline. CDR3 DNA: TGTGCCAGCAGCTTAGCGGGACTAGCATCCGAGCAGTACTTC. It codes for CASSLAGLASEQYF. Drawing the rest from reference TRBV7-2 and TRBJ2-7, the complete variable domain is GAGVSQSPSNKVTEKGKDVELRCDPISGHTALYWYRQSLGQGLEFLIYFQGNSAPDKSGLPSDRFSAERTGGSVSTLTIQRTQQEDSAVYLCASSLAGLASEQYFGPGTRLTVT.

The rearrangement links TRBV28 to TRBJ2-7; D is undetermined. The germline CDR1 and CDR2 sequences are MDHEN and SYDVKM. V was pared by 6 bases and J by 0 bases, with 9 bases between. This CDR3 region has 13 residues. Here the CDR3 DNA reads TGTGCCAGCAGCGTACCATACTCCTACGAGCAGTACTTC. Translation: CASSVPYSYEQYF.

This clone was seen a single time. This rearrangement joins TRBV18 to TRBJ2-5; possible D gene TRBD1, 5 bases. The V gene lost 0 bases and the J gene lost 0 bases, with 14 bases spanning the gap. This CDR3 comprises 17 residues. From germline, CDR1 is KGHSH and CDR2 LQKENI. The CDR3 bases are TGTGCCAGCTCACCACCAGGCGCAGGGAACGACCAAGAGACCCAGTACTTC. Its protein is CASSPPGAGNDQETQYF.

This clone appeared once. The DNA of the CDR3 is TGCGCCAGCAGCGCGACCGGGACAGGGATCCGCGAGCAGTACTTC. Translating it yields CASSATGTGIREQYF. The genes are TRBV5-1 and TRBJ2-7; 9 positions agree with TRBD1. Per the germline V gene, CDR1 is SGHRS and CDR2 is YFSETQ. Trimming at V came to 4 bases and at J to 6 bases, leaving 11 bases not matched to a gene. The CDR3 covers 15 residues.

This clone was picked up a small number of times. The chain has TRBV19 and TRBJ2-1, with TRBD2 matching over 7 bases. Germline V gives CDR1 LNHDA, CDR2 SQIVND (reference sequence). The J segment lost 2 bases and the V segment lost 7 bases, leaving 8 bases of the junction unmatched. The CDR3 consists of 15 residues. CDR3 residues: CASTSTSFTYNEQFF. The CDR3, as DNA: TGTGCCAGTACTTCGACTAGCTTCACCTACAATGAGCAGTTCTTC.

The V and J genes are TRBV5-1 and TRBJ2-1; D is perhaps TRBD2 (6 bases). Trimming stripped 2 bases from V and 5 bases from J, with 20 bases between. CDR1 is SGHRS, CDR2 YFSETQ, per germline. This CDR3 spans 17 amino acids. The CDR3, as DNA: TGCGCCAGCAGCTTTCAGTTGGGGGGAGGCATAAACAATGAGCAGTTCTTC. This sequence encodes CASSFQLGGGINNEQFF.